The source of this T cell receptor (beta chain) is a study of technical replicates of blood from several donors. Some clones are missing from TCRdb's copy, which holds only in-frame ones; the method was immunoSEQ multiplex PCR. The table includes roughly 45,000 clones, 80% to 95% detected once. CDR3 length equals 19 residues. V shed 0 bases, J shed 0 bases, and the junction held 7 bases outside the gene matches. The germline V gene has CDR1 SGHNT and CDR2 YYREEE (reference sequence). Source material: PBMCs. This receptor was identified in a human donor in good health. Some clones in this sample may be carry-over from other donors' samples. The genes are TRBV5-4 and TRBJ2-4; 12 positions match TRBD1. CDR3 region: CASSLGGTGGVGAKNIQYF. CDR3 nucleotide sequence: TGTGCCAGCAGCTTGGGCGGGACAGGGGGCGTCGGAGCCAAAAACATTCAGTACTTC.